This TCR beta chain comes out of a study of blood T cell repertoires in COVID-19. Whole-study context: Italy, Spain and the United States were the sources of the convalescent and acute COVID-19 samples.

This clone was seen only once. The CDR3 has 14 residues. J was trimmed by 0 bases and V by 5 bases; bases with no gene match: 3. Germline loops: CDR1 ENHRY, CDR2 SYGVKD. Repertoires were generated with immunoSEQ multiplex PCR, while TCRdb's copy carries only in-frame clones and drops some. The sample shows around 130,000 clones, approximately 84% of them seen only once. V is TRBV10-3 and J is TRBJ1-2; 7 nucleotides align to TRBD1. The TCR originated in a human donor in a cohort sampled during active COVID-19. The sample taken for sequencing was peripheral blood. The CDR3 region has the DNA TGTGCCATCAGTCAGGGGGACTCTAACTATGGCTACACCTTC. It translates to CAISQGDSNYGYTF.